A single T cell receptor (beta chain) is shown here with its context. The sample belongs to a study of shared clonotypes between healthy human individuals. Every immunoSEQ plate was one replicate of a subset's evenly spread DNA. 200 to 250 ng DNA, 30,000 or so T cell genomes, went into each sorted-subset replicate PCR. Per the study methods: In the immunoSEQ data, sequences were junction-only and lacked quality scores, so filtering differed. Profiling relied on immunoSEQ multiplex PCR, and the TCRdb table lists in-frame clones only, not all of them. D and trimming were read from the DNA, whereas the V and J calls and clone size are those reported in that table. Here the sample spans about 2 million clones, roughly 96% being singletons. V gave up 3 bases and J gave up 8 bases, with 10 bases separating them. From germline, CDR1 is LGHNT and CDR2 FRNRAP. CDR3 length: 13 amino acids.

The chain employs TRBV12-5 and TRBJ1-4, with D maybe TRBD1 (5 bases). The source is a man aged 18 to 29 in good health. Sequenced sample: naive CD4+ T cells sorted from blood. As to subset: CD45RA+ positively selected. CDR3 protein: CASGLLPGEKLFF. The CDR3 DNA is TGTGCTAGTGGTTTACTTCCAGGGGAAAAACTGTTTTTT.